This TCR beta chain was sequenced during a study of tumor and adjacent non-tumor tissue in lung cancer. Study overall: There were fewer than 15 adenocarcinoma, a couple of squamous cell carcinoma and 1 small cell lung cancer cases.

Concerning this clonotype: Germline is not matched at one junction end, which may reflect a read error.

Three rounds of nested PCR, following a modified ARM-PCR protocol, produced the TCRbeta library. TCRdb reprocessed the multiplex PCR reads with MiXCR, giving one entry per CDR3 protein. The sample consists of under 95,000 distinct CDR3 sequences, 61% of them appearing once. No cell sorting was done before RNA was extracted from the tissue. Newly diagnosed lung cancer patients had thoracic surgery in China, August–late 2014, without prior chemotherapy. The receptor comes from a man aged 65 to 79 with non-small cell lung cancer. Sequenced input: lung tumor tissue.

As DNA, the CDR3 is TGTGCCAGCAGCTTAGCACTGGGGTCAAAGGCCCAATACTTC. Protein sequence: CASSLALGSKAQYF. V gene TRBV11-2 combines with J gene TRBJ2-5; D not certain. This CDR3 is 14 amino acids long. The germline V gene has CDR1 SGHAT and CDR2 FQNNGV.